This T cell receptor beta chain was identified in a study of OX40 agonist ivuxolimab in advanced cancers. Profiled with immunoSEQ multiplex PCR; TCRdb holds only in-frame clones, not every one. The table lists 75,000 to 100,000 clones, roughly 90% of them singletons. Findings of the study overall: At 0.1 to 3.0 mg/kg and by week 6, CD4+ and CD8+ T cells in the blood had expanded clonally. In CD8+ T cells, expanded clones were on average more numerous than in CD4+.

Trimming left V 2 bases short and J 6 bases short, with 10 bases between. The germline gives CDR1 MNHEY, CDR2 SMNVEV (reference sequence). CDR3 length: 13 residues. This clone was picked up a small number of times. No antigen is known for it. This sequence joins TRBV27 and TRBJ1-1; the D is unclear. The sample in question was CD4+ or CD8+ T cells sorted from blood, obtained in a trial of the OX40 agonist ivuxolimab. The clonotype originates from an adult with an advanced solid tumor such as melanoma, head and neck, liver or kidney cancer. The CDR3 DNA reads as TGTGCCAGCAGTTTAAGGTCCGGGTCTGAAGCTTTCTTT. It translates to CASSLRSGSEAFF.